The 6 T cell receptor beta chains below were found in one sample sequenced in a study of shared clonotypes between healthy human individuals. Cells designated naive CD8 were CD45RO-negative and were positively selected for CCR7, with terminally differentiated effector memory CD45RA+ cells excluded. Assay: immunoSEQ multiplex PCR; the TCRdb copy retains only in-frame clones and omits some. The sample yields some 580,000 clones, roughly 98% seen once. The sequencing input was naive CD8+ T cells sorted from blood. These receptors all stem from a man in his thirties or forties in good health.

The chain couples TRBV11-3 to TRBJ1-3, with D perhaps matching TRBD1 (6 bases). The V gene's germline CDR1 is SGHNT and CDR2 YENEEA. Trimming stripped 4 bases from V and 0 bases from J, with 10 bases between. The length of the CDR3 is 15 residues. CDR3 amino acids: CASSWDTSSGNTIYF. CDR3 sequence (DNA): TGTGCCAGCAGCTGGGACACCAGCTCTGGAAACACCATATATTTT.

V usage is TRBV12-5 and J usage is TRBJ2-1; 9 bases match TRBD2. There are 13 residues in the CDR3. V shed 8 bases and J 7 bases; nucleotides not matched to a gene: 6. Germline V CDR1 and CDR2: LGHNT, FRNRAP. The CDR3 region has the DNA TGTGCTAGTATTCTAGCGGGAACGAATGAGCAGTTCTTC. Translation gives CASILAGTNEQFF.

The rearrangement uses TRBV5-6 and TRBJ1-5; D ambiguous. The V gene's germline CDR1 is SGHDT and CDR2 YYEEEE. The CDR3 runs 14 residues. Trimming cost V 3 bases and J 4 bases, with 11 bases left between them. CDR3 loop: CASSSRSLNQPQHF. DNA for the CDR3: TGTGCCAGCAGCTCCAGAAGCTTAAATCAGCCCCAGCATTTT.

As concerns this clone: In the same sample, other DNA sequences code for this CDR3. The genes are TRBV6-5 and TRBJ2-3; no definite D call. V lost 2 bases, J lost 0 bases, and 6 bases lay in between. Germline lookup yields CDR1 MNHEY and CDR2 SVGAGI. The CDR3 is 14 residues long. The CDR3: CASSYGSSTDTQYF. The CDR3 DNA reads TGTGCCAGCAGTTACGGCTCCAGCACAGATACGCAGTATTTT.

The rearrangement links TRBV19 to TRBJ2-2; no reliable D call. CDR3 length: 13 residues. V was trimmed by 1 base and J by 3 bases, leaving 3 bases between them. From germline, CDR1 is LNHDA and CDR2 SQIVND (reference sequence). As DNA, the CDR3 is TGTGCCAGTAGTATAGCGGACACCGGGGAGCTGTTTTTT. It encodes CASSIADTGELFF.

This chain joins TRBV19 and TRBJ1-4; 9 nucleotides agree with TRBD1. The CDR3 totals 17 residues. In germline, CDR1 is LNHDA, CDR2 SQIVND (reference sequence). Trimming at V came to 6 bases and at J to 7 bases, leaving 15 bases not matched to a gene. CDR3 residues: CASSPGGQGENGEKLFF. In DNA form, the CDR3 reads TGTGCCAGTAGCCCCGGGGGACAGGGAGAGAACGGTGAAAAACTGTTTTTT.